This paragraph reports one T cell receptor beta chain. Its target is not known. The read ends 3 residues before the CDR3 terminus; that terminus is restored from the germline J gene. Assay: immunoSEQ multiplex PCR; the TCRdb copy retains only in-frame clones and omits some. The sample includes under 50,000 clones. The CDR3 is 15 residues long. Germline V gene sequence: CDR1 MGHRA, CDR2 YSYEKL. The ends were cut back, 3 bases at V and 2 bases at J, with 13 bases in the middle. The sample originates from a study of T cells in women clearing cervical HPV infection. General study findings and limits: CIN3+ cases had significantly higher TCR richness than controls; evenness did not differ. Timing of associations relative to infection is unclear; T-cell subsets were not isolated.

The chain carries TRBV4-1 and TRBJ2-5; maybe TRBD2 (6 bases). Sequencing was done on a sample of blood buffy coat. The receptor was derived from a woman between 18 and 75 years old with a cervical HPV16 infection that either progressed to CIN3+ or cleared (not recorded which). The sequenced part of the CDR3 DNA is TGCGCCAGCAGCCATCCCCGGGGGATGCAAGAGACC. Translated, it gives CASSHPRGMQET. The complete CDR3 sequence is CASSHPRGMQETQYF.